The rows below give T cell receptor beta chains drawn from one sample of a study of cytomegalovirus exposure and HLA in healthy donors. TCRdb keeps only in-frame clones here, not all; method: immunoSEQ multiplex PCR. The sample comprises around 140,000 clones, roughly 80% of which are singletons, and roughly an eighth rests with the top ten. The material sequenced was PBMCs. These receptors all stem from a middle-aged man in good health and CMV-seropositive. The CDR3 runs from the conserved cysteine through the conserved F or W. Each record gives: D gene, J gene, V gene, CDR3 protein. The D gene is left open where the match is weak.

d_gene: .; j_gene: TRBJ2-7; v_gene: TRBV19; CDR3aa: CASSNQGSYEQYF
d_gene: .; j_gene: TRBJ1-5; v_gene: TRBV21-1; CDR3aa: CASSKDKYCGPQHF
d_gene: .; j_gene: TRBJ2-2; v_gene: TRBV4-3; CDR3aa: CASSPGLFGELFF
d_gene: .; j_gene: TRBJ2-7; v_gene: TRBV7-9; CDR3aa: CASSLAQGFLSEQYF
d_gene: .; j_gene: TRBJ2-2; v_gene: TRBV10-2; CDR3aa: CASSIKPTGELFF
d_gene: .; j_gene: TRBJ1-5; v_gene: TRBV2; CDR3aa: CASSEMTGRGQPQHF
d_gene: TRBD2; j_gene: TRBJ2-7; v_gene: TRBV10-1; CDR3aa: CASSEWTSGAKYF
d_gene: .; j_gene: TRBJ2-5; v_gene: TRBV19; CDR3aa: CASSIDGRGTRETQYF
d_gene: .; j_gene: .; v_gene: TRBV6-5; CDR3aa: CASSYSESSYNEQFF
d_gene: .; j_gene: TRBJ1-1; v_gene: TRBV4-2; CDR3aa: CASSLPTVNTEAFF
d_gene: .; j_gene: TRBJ2-6; v_gene: TRBV4-1; CDR3aa: CASSRLSVRGSGANVLTF
d_gene: TRBD1; j_gene: TRBJ2-5; v_gene: TRBV18; CDR3aa: CASCPPSRGQETQYF
d_gene: .; j_gene: TRBJ2-7; v_gene: TRBV7-9; CDR3aa: CASSRLGRQGLYEQYF
d_gene: .; j_gene: TRBJ2-2; v_gene: TRBV4-1; CDR3aa: CASSPFLLSGPRELFF
d_gene: .; j_gene: TRBJ1-5; v_gene: TRBV6-5; CDR3aa: CASRAREVYQPQHF
d_gene: .; j_gene: TRBJ1-2; v_gene: TRBV19; CDR3aa: CASSIGSPQNYGYTF
d_gene: TRBD1; j_gene: TRBJ2-5; v_gene: TRBV2; CDR3aa: CASSEGGGGETQYF
d_gene: .; j_gene: TRBJ2-3; v_gene: TRBV10-3; CDR3aa: CATGFSAADTQYF
d_gene: TRBD2; j_gene: TRBJ2-5; v_gene: TRBV4-3; CDR3aa: CASSQGTSGEYQETQYF
d_gene: TRBD2; j_gene: TRBJ2-3; v_gene: TRBV7-6; CDR3aa: CASSLRQAGYTDTQYF
d_gene: TRBD1; j_gene: TRBJ2-7; v_gene: TRBV5-1; CDR3aa: CASMGQGLDEQYF
d_gene: .; j_gene: TRBJ2-2; v_gene: TRBV10-3; CDR3aa: CASDPGRTGELFF
d_gene: .; j_gene: TRBJ1-1; v_gene: TRBV16; CDR3aa: CASSQSWQGEAFF
d_gene: TRBD1; j_gene: TRBJ1-5; v_gene: TRBV18; CDR3aa: CASSPGQGSPNQPQHF
d_gene: TRBD1; j_gene: TRBJ2-7; v_gene: TRBV4-3; CDR3aa: CASSQGPGQGGYEQYF
d_gene: .; j_gene: TRBJ2-7; v_gene: TRBV11-2; CDR3aa: CASSPTGYYEQYF
d_gene: TRBD2; j_gene: TRBJ2-5; v_gene: TRBV6-6; CDR3aa: CASTSRSGGGTETQYF
d_gene: TRBD1; j_gene: TRBJ2-2; v_gene: TRBV2; CDR3aa: CASSGFVTGQYTGELFF
d_gene: TRBD2; j_gene: TRBJ2-1; v_gene: TRBV7-9; CDR3aa: CASSQLAGVSPNEQFF
d_gene: .; j_gene: TRBJ1-1; v_gene: TRBV27; CDR3aa: CASSFLQGGTEAFF
d_gene: TRBD2; j_gene: TRBJ2-4; v_gene: TRBV6-1; CDR3aa: CASRDPSGTSIQYF
d_gene: .; j_gene: TRBJ2-7; v_gene: TRBV4-1; CDR3aa: CASSLYQAAYEQYF
d_gene: TRBD1; j_gene: TRBJ2-5; v_gene: TRBV7-8; CDR3aa: CASSLRDRAETQYF
d_gene: TRBD2; j_gene: TRBJ2-7; v_gene: TRBV11-2; CDR3aa: CASSLVPGGFREQYF